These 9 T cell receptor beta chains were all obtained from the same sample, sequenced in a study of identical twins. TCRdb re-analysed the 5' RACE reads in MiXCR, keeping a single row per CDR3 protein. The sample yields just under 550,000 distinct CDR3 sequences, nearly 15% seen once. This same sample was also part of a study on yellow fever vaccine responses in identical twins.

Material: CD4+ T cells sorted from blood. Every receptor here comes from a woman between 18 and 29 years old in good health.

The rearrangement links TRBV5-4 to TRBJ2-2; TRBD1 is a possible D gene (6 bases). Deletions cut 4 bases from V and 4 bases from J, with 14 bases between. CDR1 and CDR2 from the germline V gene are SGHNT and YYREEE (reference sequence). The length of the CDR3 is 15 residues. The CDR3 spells CASSPGGTGTGELFF. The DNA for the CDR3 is TGTGCCAGCAGCCCTGGGGGCACGGGCACCGGGGAGCTGTTTTTT.

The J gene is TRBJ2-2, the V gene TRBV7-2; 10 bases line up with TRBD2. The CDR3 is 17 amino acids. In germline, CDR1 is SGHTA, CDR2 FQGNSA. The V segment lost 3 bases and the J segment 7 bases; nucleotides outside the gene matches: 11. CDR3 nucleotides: TGTGCCAGCAGCTTGGGACTAGCGCGGGGTTCGAACGGGGAGCTGTTTTTT. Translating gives CASSLGLARGSNGELFF.

This CDR3 reads CASSLDAWRGVTDTQYF. The DNA of the CDR3 is TGTGCCAGCAGCTTAGACGCTTGGCGGGGGGTCACAGATACGCAGTATTTT. This chain links TRBV11-2 with TRBJ2-3; 8 bases line up with TRBD2. V shed 0 bases, J shed 2 bases, and the junction held 7 bases outside the gene matches. Looked up from germline, CDR1 is SGHAT and CDR2 is FQNNGV. The length of the CDR3 is 17 residues.

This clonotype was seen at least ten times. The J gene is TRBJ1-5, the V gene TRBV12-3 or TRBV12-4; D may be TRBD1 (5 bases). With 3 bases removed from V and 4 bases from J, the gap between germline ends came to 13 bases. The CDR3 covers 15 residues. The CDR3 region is CASSFSGGGNQPQHF. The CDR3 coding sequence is TGTGCCAGCAGTTTCAGTGGGGGGGGTAATCAGCCCCAGCATTTT.

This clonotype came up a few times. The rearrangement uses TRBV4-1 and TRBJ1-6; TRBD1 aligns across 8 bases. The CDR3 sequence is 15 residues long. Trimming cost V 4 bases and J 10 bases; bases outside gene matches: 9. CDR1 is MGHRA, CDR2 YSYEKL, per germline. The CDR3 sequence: CASSRAGGVGSPLHF. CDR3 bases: TGCGCCAGCAGCCGGGCAGGGGGCGTCGGATCACCCCTCCACTTT.

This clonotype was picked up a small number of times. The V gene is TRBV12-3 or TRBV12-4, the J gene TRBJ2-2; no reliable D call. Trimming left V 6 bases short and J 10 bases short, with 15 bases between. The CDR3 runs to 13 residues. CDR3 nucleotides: TGTGCCAGCAGAATGCCGTCATTCATGGAGCTGTTTTTT. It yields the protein CASRMPSFMELFF.

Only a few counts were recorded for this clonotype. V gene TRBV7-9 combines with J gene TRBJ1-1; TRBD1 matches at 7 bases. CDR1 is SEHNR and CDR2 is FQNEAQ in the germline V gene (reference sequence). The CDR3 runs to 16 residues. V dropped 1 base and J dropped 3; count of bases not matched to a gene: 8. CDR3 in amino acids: CASSLGSTGADTEAFF. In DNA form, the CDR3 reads TGTGCCAGCAGCTTAGGTTCTACAGGGGCGGACACTGAAGCTTTCTTT.

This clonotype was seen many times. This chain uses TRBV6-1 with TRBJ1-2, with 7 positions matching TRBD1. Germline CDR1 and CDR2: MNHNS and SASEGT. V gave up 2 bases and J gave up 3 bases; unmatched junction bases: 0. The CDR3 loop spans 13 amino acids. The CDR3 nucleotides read TGTGCCAGCAGTGAACAGGGGGACTATGGCTACACCTTC. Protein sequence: CASSEQGDYGYTF.

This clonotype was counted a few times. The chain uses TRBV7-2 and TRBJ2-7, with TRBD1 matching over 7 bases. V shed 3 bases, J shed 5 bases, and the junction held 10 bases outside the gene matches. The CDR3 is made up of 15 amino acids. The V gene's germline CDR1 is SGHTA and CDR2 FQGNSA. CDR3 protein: CASSFQPLTGNEQYF. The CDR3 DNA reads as TGTGCCAGCAGCTTCCAACCTCTGACAGGGAACGAGCAGTACTTC.